The source of this TCR beta chain is a study of blood T cell repertoires in COVID-19. The wider study: There were acute and convalescent COVID-19 samples, and they came from the United States, Italy and Spain.

The V gene lost 3 bases and the J gene lost 2 bases, with 7 bases spanning the gap. The germline V gene has CDR1 SGHRS and CDR2 YFSETQ. The CDR3 loop spans 13 amino acids. Source study methods: For nucleated cells, counts were estimated from reference gene primer amplification. The data were produced by immunoSEQ multiplex PCR, yet TCRdb's version contains in-frame clones alone and is incomplete. From that table come the V and J calls and clone size; the DNA was used to work out D and trimming. The top ten clones hold about 2.2% of a sample with about 110,000 clones, 88% of them seen once. V and J are TRBV5-1 and TRBJ2-3; D perhaps matches TRBD2 (6 bases). This TCR was recovered from a human donor in a cohort sampled during active COVID-19. The source material was peripheral blood. CDR3 DNA sequence: TGCGCCAGCAGCTCGGGGGACACAGATACGCAGTATTTT. Its translation is CASSSGDTDTQYF.